This is a list of T cell receptor beta chains from one sample in a study of cytomegalovirus exposure and HLA in healthy donors. Here immunoSEQ multiplex PCR was the method, and the copy in TCRdb shows in-frame clones only, minus some. The data show approximately 85,000 clones, with around 80% seen just once and about 32% held by the top ten. Material for sequencing was PBMCs. The receptors were sampled from a man between 45 and 60 years old in good health and CMV-seropositive. The CDR3 runs from the conserved cysteine through the conserved F or W. A D gene is named only where the DNA matches it firmly. Only some rows state a clone size, as once, few, many or a class for expanded clones.

TRBJ1-4,15,TRBD1,-,TRBV7-2,CASSDQGAAGEKLFF,TGTGCCAGCAGCGACCAGGGGGCCGCCGGTGAAAAACTGTTTTTT
TRBJ2-7,11,-,-,TRBV20-1,CSAPLAYEQYF,TGCAGTGCTCCCCTCGCGTACGAGCAGTACTTC
TRBJ1-1,15,-,-,TRBV18,CASSPPAGADTEAFF,TGTGCCAGCTCACCACCGGCAGGGGCGGACACTGAAGCTTTCTTT
TRBJ2-7,13,-,once,TRBV19,CASSIRVAYEQYF,TGTGCCAGTAGTATCAGGGTCGCCTACGAGCAGTACTTC
TRBJ2-7,14,TRBD1,-,TRBV13,CASSLPGGSYEQYF,TGTGCCAGCAGCTTACCAGGGGGCAGCTACGAGCAGTACTTC
TRBJ2-2,16,TRBD2,few,TRBV7-6,CASSLRLAGATGELFF,TGTGCCAGCAGCTTAAGACTAGCGGGAGCCACCGGGGAGCTGTTTTTT
TRBJ2-1,18,TRBD2,-,TRBV30,CAWSGREGTTSRYNEQFF,TGTGCCTGGAGTGGGCGGGAGGGGACTACTTCACGATACAATGAGCAGTTCTTC
TRBJ2-3,15,TRBD2,-,TRBV19,CASSILGRDADTQYF,TGTGCCAGTAGTATTCTCGGGAGGGATGCAGATACGCAGTATTTT
TRBJ1-5,15,-,-,TRBV7-2,CASSLESGGNQPQHF,TGTGCCAGCAGCTTAGAGTCGGGGGGCAATCAGCCCCAGCATTTT
TRBJ2-2,15,-,few,TRBV27,CASRLYRDGTGELFF,TGTGCCAGCAGACTTTACAGGGACGGCACCGGGGAGCTGTTTTTT
TRBJ2-1,12,-,-,TRBV7-3,CASSPSGNEQFF,TGTGCCAGCAGCCCCAGTGGCAATGAGCAGTTCTTC
TRBJ2-7,15,TRBD1,-,TRBV27,CASSWTDRSPYEQYF,TGTGCCAGCAGTTGGACGGACAGGTCCCCCTACGAGCAGTACTTC
TRBJ1-5,14,-,-,TRBV30,CAWRAGWDNQPQHF,TGTGCCTGGAGAGCAGGGTGGGACAATCAGCCCCAGCATTTT
TRBJ2-5,14,TRBD2,-,TRBV27,CASSPGRGKETQYF,TGTGCCAGCAGCCCCGGGAGGGGGAAAGAGACCCAGTACTTC
TRBJ2-7,13,-,-,TRBV2,CASSMTPSYEQYF,TGTGCCAGCAGTATGACACCCTCCTACGAGCAGTACTTC
TRBJ2-1,11,-,-,TRBV20-1,CSASLSHEQFF,TGCAGTGCTAGTCTTAGCCATGAGCAGTTCTTC
TRBJ2-3,15,-,-,TRBV7-2,CASSFVAAAGDTQYF,TGTGCCAGCAGTTTTGTGGCCGCCGCAGGAGATACGCAGTATTTT
TRBJ2-7,15,-,-,TRBV11-1,CASSLTVAGIYEQYF,TGTGCCAGCAGCTTAACTGTCGCGGGGATCTACGAGCAGTACTTC
TRBJ2-3,15,-,-,TRBV19,CASSYMRAGDDTQYF,TGTGCCAGTAGTTATATGAGGGCAGGGGACGATACGCAGTATTTT
TRBJ2-2,15,-,-,TRBV13,CASSRDSLNTGELFF,TGTGCCAGCAGCCGGGACTCTCTAAACACCGGGGAGCTGTTTTTT
TRBJ2-7,14,-,-,TRBV4-3,CASSQGVIAGEQYF,TGCGCCAGCAGCCAAGGGGTAATTGCGGGCGAGCAGTACTTC
TRBJ2-3,11,TRBD2,-,TRBV6-6,CPKREEDTQYF,TGTCCTAAGCGGGAGGAAGATACGCAGTATTTT
TRBJ2-2,16,-,-,TRBV5-1,CASSLGSRQNTGELFF,TGCGCCAGCAGCTTGGGGTCGAGGCAGAACACCGGGGAGCTGTTTTTT
TRBJ2-7,15,TRBD2,few,TRBV7-9,CASSLASGGTYEQYF,TGTGCCAGCAGCTTAGCGTCCGGGGGGACCTACGAGCAGTACTTC
TRBJ1-2,15,TRBD1,-,TRBV18,CASSPNRGQNYGYTF,TGTGCCAGCTCACCAAACAGGGGGCAAAACTATGGCTACACCTTC
TRBJ2-1,15,TRBD2,-,TRBV30,CAWRSGAGMYNEQFF,TGTGCCTGGAGATCTGGAGCGGGAATGTACAATGAGCAGTTCTTC
TRBJ2-5,15,TRBD2,-,TRBV5-4,CASSPQLADQETQYF,TGTGCCAGCAGCCCCCAACTAGCGGACCAAGAGACCCAGTACTTC
TRBJ2-3,17,TRBD1,-,TRBV14,CASSPKVGQGPTDTQYF,TGTGCCAGCAGTCCCAAAGTGGGACAGGGCCCCACAGATACGCAGTATTTT
TRBJ1-1,14,-,once,TRBV19,CASSVDRSNTEAFF,TGTGCCAGTAGTGTTGACAGGTCGAACACTGAAGCTTTCTTT
TRBJ1-1,15,TRBD1,-,TRBV9,CASTQGGQGNTEAFF,TGTGCCAGCACCCAGGGCGGACAGGGCAACACTGAAGCTTTCTTT
TRBJ2-7,12,-,-,TRBV7-2,CASSYNSYEQYF,TGTGCCAGCAGCTATAACAGCTACGAGCAGTACTTC
TRBJ2-5,15,TRBD1,-,TRBV5-1,CASGKGGTGEETQYF,TGCGCCAGCGGGAAAGGCGGGACAGGGGAAGAGACCCAGTACTTC
TRBJ2-7,14,TRBD2,few,TRBV10-3,CAISDLRENFEQYF,TGTGCCATCAGTGATTTGCGGGAGAATTTCGAGCAGTACTTC
TRBJ2-1,13,-,-,TRBV5-4,CASSLEGHNEQFF,TGTGCCAGCAGCTTGGAGGGGCACAATGAGCAGTTCTTC
TRBJ1-4,14,TRBD1,-,TRBV18,CASSPRTGNEKLFF,TGTGCCAGCTCACCCAGGACAGGGAATGAAAAACTGTTTTTT
TRBJ2-5,14,-,-,TRBV4-1,CASSPPAVGGTQYF,TGCGCCAGCAGCCCCCCAGCGGTAGGAGGGACCCAGTACTTC
TRBJ2-1,17,-,-,TRBV7-3,CASSLPGTGSPYNEQFF,TGTGCCAGCAGCTTACCTGGCACAGGGTCTCCCTACAATGAGCAGTTCTTC
TRBJ1-1,15,-,once,TRBV10-3,CAISELGGGLAEAFF,TGTGCCATCAGTGAGTTGGGTGGGGGCTTGGCTGAAGCTTTCTTT
TRBJ1-1,15,-,once,TRBV5-6,CASSPLGGMNTEAFF,TGTGCCAGCAGCCCCCTAGGGGGAATGAACACTGAAGCTTTCTTT
TRBJ1-1,17,-,-,TRBV5-4,CASSDMTGQTRGTEAFF,TGTGCCAGCAGTGACATGACCGGACAGACGCGTGGCACTGAAGCTTTCTTT
TRBJ1-1,11,-,-,TRBV5-5,CASSPEIGAFF,TGTGCCAGCAGCCCGGAGATCGGAGCTTTCTTT
TRBJ2-7,16,-,-,TRBV4-1,CASSHLRLGSSYEQYF,TGCGCCAGCAGCCATCTTAGACTGGGGAGCTCCTACGAGCAGTACTTC
TRBJ2-5,11,-,-,TRBV20-1,CSATTPAAQYF,TGCAGTGCAACTACTCCCGCGGCCCAGTACTTC
TRBJ2-7,11,-,-,TRBV4-1,CASSQGLEQYF,TGCGCCAGCAGCCAGGGCCTCGAGCAGTACTTC